Included here is one T cell receptor (beta chain) sequence, with context. This entry is derived from a study of T cells expressing NK-cell markers. On the study more broadly: Seven sequenced donors out of eight were HCMV-seropositive, one seronegative.

The authors generated TCR beta cDNA through 5'RACE template switching with UMIs. TCRdb re-called the 5' RACE reads; one entry per CDR3 protein, DNA not given. There are 400,000 to 500,000 distinct CDR3 sequences in the sample, with under 7.5% held by the top ten. The germline V gene encodes CDR1 MDHEN and CDR2 SYDVKM. This CDR3 spans 15 amino acids. Sequencing was done on a sample of blood T cells: a sorted CD56 or NKG2C T cell subset, CD4+ or CD8+ T cells, or bulk PBMC T cells (not recorded which). The V and J genes are TRBV28 and TRBJ1-6; TCRdb proposes TRBD1, but this gene call is untestable without DNA. The TCR was taken from a woman aged 18-70 years in good health. The CDR3 is CASSSVGDRNSPLHF.